This TCR beta chain stems from a study of blood T cell repertoires in COVID-19. About the study: T cells, B-cell-depleted T cells, or PBMCs provided the cDNA or gDNA that served as material.

Only in-frame clones appear in the TCRdb table, and some are missing; sequencing was by immunoSEQ multiplex PCR. The sample has roughly 77,000 clones, just under 90% seen once. Germline V gene lookup returns CDR1 SGHRS and CDR2 YFSETQ. With 3 bases removed from V and 8 bases from J, the gap between germline ends came to 9 bases. The CDR3 contains 12 residues. The V and J genes are TRBV5-1 and TRBJ2-1, with D perhaps matching TRBD2 (5 bases). The sequence derives from a woman aged 80 or over with active COVID-19. Sequenced material: peripheral blood. The CDR3, as DNA: TGCGCCAGCAGCTCGGTGGGAGATGAGCAGTTCTTC. Amino acids: CASSSVGDEQFF. Filled out from reference TRBV5-1 and TRBJ2-1, the complete variable domain reads KAGVTQTPRYLIKTRGQQVTLSCSPISGHRSVSWYQQTPGQGLQFLFEYFSETQRNKGNFPGRFSGRQFSNSRSEMNVSTLELGDSALYLCASSSVGDEQFFGPGTRLTVL.